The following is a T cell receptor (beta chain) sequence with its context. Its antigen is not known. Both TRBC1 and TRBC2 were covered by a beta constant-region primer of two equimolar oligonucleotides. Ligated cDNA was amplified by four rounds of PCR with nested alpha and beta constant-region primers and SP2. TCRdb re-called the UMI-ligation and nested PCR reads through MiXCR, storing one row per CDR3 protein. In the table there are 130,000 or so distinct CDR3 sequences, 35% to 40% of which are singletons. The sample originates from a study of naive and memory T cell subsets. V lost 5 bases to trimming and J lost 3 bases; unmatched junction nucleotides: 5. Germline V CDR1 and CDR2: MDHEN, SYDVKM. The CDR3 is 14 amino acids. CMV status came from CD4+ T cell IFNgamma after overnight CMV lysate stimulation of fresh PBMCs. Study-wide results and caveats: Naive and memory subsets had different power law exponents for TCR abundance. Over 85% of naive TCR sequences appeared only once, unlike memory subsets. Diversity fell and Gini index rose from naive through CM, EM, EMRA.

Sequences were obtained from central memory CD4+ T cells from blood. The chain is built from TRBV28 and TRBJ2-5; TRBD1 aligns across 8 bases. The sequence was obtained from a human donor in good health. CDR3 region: CASSADRVKETQYF. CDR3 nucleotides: TGTGCCAGCAGTGCGGACAGGGTAAAAGAGACCCAGTACTTC.